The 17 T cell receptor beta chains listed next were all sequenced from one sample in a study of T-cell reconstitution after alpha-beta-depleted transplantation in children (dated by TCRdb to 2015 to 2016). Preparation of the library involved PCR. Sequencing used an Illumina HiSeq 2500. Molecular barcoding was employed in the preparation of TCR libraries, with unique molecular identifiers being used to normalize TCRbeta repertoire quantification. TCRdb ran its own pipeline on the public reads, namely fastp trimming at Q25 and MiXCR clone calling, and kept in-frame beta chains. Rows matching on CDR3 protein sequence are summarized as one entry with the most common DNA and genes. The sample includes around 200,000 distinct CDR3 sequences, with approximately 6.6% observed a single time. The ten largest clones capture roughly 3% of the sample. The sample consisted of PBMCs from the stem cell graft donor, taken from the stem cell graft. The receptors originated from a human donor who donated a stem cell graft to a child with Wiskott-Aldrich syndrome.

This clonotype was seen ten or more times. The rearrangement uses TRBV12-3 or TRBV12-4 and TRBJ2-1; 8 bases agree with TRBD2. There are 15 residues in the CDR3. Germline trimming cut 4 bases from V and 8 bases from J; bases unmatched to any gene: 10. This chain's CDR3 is CASSYSGTTGDEQFF. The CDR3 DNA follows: TGTGCCAGCAGTTATAGCGGGACCACTGGGGATGAGCAGTTCTTC.

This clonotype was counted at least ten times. The CDR3 loop reads CASSRYTGAPGNTIYF. The CDR3 bases are TGTGCCAGCAGTCGATACACAGGAGCTCCCGGAAACACCATATATTTT. The chain is built from TRBV28 and TRBJ1-3; D perhaps matches TRBD1 (5 bases). The CDR3 is made up of 16 amino acids. Trimming took 5 bases from V and 4 from J, leaving 18 bases between them. Germline values: CDR1 MDHEN, CDR2 SYDVKM.

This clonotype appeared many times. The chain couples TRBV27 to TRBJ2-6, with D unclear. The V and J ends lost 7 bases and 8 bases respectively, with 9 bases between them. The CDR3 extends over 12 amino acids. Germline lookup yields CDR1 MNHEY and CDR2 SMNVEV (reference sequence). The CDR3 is CASNQASNVLTF. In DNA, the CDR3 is TGTGCCAGCAACCAGGCTTCCAACGTCCTGACTTTC.

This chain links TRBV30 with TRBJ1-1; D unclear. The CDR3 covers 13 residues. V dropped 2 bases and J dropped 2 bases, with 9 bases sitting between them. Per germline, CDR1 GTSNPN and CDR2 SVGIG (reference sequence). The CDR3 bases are TGTGCCTGGAGTCCCCTATTTAACACTGAAGCTTTCTTT. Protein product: CAWSPLFNTEAFF.

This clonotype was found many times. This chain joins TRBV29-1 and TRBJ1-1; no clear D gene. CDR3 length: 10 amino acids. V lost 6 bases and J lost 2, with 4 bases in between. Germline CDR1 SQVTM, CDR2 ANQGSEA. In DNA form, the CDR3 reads TGCAGCGTCCGAAACACTGAAGCTTTCTTT. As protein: CSVRNTEAFF.

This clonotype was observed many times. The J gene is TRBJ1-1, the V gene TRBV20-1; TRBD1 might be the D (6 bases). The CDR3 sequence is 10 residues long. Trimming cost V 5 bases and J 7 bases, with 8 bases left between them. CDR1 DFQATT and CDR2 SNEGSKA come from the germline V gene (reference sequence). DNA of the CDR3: TGCAGTGCTGCGGACAGTGAAGCTTTCTTT. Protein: CSAADSEAFF.

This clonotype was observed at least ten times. In DNA, the CDR3 is TGCAGTGCTAGAGATCATAAGAACACTGAAGCTTTCTTT. It codes for CSARDHKNTEAFF. The genes are TRBV20-1 and TRBJ1-1; D unresolved. The germline V and J ends were trimmed by 0 bases and 1 base, with 6 bases remaining between them. Germline loops: CDR1 DFQATT, CDR2 SNEGSKA (reference sequence). The CDR3 loop spans 13 amino acids.

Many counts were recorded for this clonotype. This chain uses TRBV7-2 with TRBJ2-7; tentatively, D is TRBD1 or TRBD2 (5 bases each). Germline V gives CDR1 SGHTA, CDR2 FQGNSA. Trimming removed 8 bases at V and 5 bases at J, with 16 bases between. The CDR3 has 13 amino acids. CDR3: CASRVGGSNEQYF. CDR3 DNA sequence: TGTGCCAGCCGCGTTGGGGGTTCCAACGAGCAGTACTTC.

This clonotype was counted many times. CDR3 sequence: CASGLAGEETQYF. The CDR3, as DNA: TGCGCAAGCGGGCTAGCGGGGGAAGAGACCCAGTACTTC. This sequence joins TRBV4-1 and TRBJ2-5, with TRBD2 matching 10 bases. The CDR3 extends over 13 amino acids. Germline V CDR1 and CDR2: MGHRA, YSYEKL.

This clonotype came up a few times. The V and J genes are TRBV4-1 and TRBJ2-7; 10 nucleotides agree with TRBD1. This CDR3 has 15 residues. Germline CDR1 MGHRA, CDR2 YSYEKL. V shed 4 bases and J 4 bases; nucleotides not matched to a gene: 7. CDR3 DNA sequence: TGCGCCAGCAGCCGAACCGGGACAGGGGTTTACGAGCAGTACTTC. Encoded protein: CASSRTGTGVYEQYF.

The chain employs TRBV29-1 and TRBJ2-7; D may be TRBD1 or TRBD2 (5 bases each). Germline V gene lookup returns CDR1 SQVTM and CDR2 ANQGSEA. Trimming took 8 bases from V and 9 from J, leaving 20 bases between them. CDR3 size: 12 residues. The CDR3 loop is CSSGTRAAAQYF. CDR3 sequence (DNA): TGCAGCTCCGGGACCAGGGCGGCCGCGCAGTACTTC.

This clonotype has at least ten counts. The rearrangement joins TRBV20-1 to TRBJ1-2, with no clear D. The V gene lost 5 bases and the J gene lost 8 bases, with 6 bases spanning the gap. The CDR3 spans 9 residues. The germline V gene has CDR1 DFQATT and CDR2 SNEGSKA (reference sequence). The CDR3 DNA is TGCAGTGCTCGCGGGGGCTACACCTTC. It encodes CSARGGYTF.

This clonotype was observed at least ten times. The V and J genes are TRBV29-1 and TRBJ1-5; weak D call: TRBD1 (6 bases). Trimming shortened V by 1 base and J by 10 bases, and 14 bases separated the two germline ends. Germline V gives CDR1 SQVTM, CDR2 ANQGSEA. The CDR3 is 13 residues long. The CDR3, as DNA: TGCAGCGTTGAAGGGACAGCGGGGGATCCCCAGCATTTT. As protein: CSVEGTAGDPQHF.

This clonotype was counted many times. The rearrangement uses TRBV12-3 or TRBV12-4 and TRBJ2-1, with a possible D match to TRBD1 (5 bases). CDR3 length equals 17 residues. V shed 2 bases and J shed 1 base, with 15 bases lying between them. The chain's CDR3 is CASSLIVQGRSYNEQFF. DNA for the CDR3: TGTGCCAGCAGTTTAATTGTGCAGGGTCGGTCCTACAATGAGCAGTTCTTC.

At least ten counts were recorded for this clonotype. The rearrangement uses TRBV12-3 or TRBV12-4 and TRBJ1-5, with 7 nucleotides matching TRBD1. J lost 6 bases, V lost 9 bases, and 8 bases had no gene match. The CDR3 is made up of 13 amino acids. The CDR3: CASSGGLGQPQHF. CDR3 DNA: TGTGCCAGTTCAGGGGGATTAGGTCAGCCCCAGCATTTT.

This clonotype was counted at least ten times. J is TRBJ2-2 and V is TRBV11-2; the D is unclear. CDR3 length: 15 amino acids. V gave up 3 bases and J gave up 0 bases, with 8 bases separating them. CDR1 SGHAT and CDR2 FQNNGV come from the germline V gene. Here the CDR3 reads CASSLRIANTGELFF. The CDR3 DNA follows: TGTGCCAGCAGCTTGAGAATAGCGAACACCGGGGAGCTGTTTTTT. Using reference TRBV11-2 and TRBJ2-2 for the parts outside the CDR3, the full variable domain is EAGVAQSPRYKIIEKRQSVAFWCNPISGHATLYWYQQILGQGPKLLIQFQNNGVVDDSQLPKDRFSAERLKGVDSTLKIQPAKLEDSAVYLCASSLRIANTGELFFGEGSRLTVL.

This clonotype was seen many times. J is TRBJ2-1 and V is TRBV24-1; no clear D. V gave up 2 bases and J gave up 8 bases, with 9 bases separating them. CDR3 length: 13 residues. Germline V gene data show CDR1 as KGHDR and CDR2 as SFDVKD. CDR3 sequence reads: CATSDSGRDEQFF. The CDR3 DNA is TGTGCCACCAGTGATTCAGGTCGCGATGAGCAGTTCTTC.